The 3 T cell receptor beta chains in this list originate from one sample, sequenced in a study of shared clonotypes between healthy human individuals (dated by TCRdb to the early 2020s). To prepare the library, the immunoSEQ multiplex PCR assay was applied. Drawn from immuneACCESS, this table holds only the in-frame rearrangements with V and J called that TCRdb kept. Clones are partly lost; checked studies trace under half to an unresolved V gene and leave the rest unexplained. The sample data list 1.4 million or so clones, and approximately 98.5% of these were observed just once. The ten largest clones take up around 0.33% of the sample. The sample was naive CD4+ T cells sorted from blood. Explained via the paper, the cell subset or site label denotes: CD45RA+ positively selected. These receptors originate from a man aged 30 to 39 in good health.

This CDR3 reads CASRLNNEQFF. The CDR3 coding sequence is TGTGCCAGCCGTCTCAACAATGAGCAGTTCTTC. The J gene is TRBJ2-1, the V gene TRBV25-1; the D is unclear. Trimming took 8 bases from V and 5 from J, leaving 7 bases between them. The V gene's germline CDR1 is MGHDK and CDR2 SYGVNS. This CDR3 is 11 amino acids long.

The V gene is TRBV19, the J gene TRBJ2-3; D possibly matches TRBD1 or TRBD2 (5 bases each). The CDR3 covers 12 residues. Germline V gene sequence: CDR1 LNHDA, CDR2 SQIVND (reference sequence). The V and J ends lost 7 bases and 1 base respectively, with 6 bases between them. The CDR3 loop is CASMGGTDTQYF. As DNA, the CDR3 is TGTGCCAGTATGGGGGGCACAGATACGCAGTATTTT.

The V and J genes are TRBV25-1 and TRBJ2-3; the match to TRBD2 covers 11 bases. Losses at the gene ends were 5 bases for V and 0 bases for J; bases not matched to a gene: 1. Germline V gives CDR1 MGHDK, CDR2 SYGVNS. CDR3 length equals 15 residues. The CDR3 is CASSSSGGSTDTQYF. CDR3 bases: TGTGCCAGCAGTTCTAGCGGGGGGAGCACAGATACGCAGTATTTT.